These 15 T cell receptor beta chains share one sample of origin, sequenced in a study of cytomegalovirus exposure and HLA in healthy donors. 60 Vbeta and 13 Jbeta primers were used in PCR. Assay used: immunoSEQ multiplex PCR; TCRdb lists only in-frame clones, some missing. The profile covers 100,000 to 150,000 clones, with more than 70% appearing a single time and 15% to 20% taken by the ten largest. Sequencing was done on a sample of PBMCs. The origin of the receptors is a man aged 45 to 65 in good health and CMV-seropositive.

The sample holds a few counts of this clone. CDR3 protein: CASSEGLSPLEQFF. CDR3 bases: TGTGCCAGCAGCGAGGGACTATCCCCTCTTGAGCAGTTCTTC. The rearrangement joins TRBV5-6 to TRBJ2-1; TRBD2 matches at 7 bases. The CDR3 is 14 residues long. Germline lookup yields CDR1 SGHDT and CDR2 YYEEEE. J gave up 9 bases and V 4 bases, and 10 bases lay outside the gene matches.

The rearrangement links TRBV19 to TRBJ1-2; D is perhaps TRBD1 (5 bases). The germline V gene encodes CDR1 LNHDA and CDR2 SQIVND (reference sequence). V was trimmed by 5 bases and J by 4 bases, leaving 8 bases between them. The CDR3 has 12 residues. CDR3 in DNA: TGTGCCAGTAGTCCCCAGGGCTATGGCTACACCTTC. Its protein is CASSPQGYGYTF.

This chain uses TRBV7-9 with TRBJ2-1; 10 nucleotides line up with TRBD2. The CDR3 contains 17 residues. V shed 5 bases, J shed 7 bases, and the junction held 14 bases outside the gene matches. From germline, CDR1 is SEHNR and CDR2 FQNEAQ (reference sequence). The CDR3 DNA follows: TGTGCCAGCAGCCCGAGGGGAGCGGGAGGGCCGGGTAATGAGCAGTTCTTC. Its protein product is CASSPRGAGGPGNEQFF. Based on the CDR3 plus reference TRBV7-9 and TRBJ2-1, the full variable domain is DTGVSQNPRHKITKRGQNVTFRCDPISEHNRLYWYRQTLGQGPEFLTYFQNEAQLEKSRLLSDRFSAERPKGSFSTLEIQRTEQGDSAMYLCASSPRGAGGPGNEQFFGPGTRLTVL.

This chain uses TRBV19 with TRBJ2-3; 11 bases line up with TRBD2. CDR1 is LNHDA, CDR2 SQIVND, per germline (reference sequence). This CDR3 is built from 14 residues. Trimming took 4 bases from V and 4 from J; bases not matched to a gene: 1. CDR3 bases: TGTGCCAGTAGTACACTAGCGGGAGCAGATACGCAGTATTTT. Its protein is CASSTLAGADTQYF.

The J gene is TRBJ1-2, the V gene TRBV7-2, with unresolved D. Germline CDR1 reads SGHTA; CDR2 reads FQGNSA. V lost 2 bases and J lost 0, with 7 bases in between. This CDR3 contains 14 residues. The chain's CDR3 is CASSLITANYGYTF. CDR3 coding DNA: TGTGCCAGCAGCTTAATAACAGCTAACTATGGCTACACCTTC.

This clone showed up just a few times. CDR3 protein: CASSYSKQASFRGYTF. The DNA for the CDR3 is TGTGCCAGCAGTTACTCGAAACAGGCAAGCTTTCGCGGCTACACCTTC. The J gene is TRBJ1-2, the V gene TRBV6-5; weak D call: TRBD1 (5 bases). The CDR3 contains 16 residues. Germline lookup yields CDR1 MNHEY and CDR2 SVGAGI. V lost 0 bases to trimming and J lost 8 bases, with 19 bases between them.

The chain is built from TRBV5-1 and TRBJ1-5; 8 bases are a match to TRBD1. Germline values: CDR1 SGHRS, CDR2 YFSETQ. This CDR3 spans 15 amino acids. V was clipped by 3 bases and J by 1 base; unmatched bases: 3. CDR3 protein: CASSWTGSSNQPQHF. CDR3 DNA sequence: TGCGCCAGCAGCTGGACAGGGAGCAGCAATCAGCCCCAGCATTTT.

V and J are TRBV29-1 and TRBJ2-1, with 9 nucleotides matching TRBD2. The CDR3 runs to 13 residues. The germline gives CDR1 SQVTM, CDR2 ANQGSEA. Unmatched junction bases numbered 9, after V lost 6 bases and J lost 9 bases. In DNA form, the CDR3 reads TGCAGCGTAGCAGGCCTAGCGGGAAGTGAGCAGTTCTTC. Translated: CSVAGLAGSEQFF.

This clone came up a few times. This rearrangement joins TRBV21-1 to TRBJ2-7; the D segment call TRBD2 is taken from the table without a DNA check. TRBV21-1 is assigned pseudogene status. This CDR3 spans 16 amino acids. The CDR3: CASRMCEGGPSYEQYF. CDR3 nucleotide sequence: TGTGCCAGCAGGATGTGTGAGGGAGGGCCGTCTTACGAGCAGTACTTC.

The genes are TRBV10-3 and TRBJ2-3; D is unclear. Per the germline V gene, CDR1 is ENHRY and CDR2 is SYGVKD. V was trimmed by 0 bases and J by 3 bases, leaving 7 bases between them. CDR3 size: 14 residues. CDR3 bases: TGTGCCATCAGTGAGTCGACTCCTACAGATACGCAGTATTTT. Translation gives CAISESTPTDTQYF.

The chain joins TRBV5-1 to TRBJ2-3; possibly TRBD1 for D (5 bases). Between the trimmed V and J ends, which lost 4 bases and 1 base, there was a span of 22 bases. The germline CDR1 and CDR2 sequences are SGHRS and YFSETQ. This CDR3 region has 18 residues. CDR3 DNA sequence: TGCGCCAGCAGCCCCGTACGGATTGGGATAGGGGGCACAGATACGCAGTATTTT. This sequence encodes CASSPVRIGIGGTDTQYF.

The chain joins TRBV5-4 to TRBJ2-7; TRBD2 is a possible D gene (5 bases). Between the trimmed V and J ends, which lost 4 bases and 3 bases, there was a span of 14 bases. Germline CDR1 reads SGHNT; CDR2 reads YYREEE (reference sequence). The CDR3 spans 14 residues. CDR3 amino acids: CASSHVSGDYEQYF. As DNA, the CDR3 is TGTGCCAGCAGCCACGTCAGCGGTGACTACGAGCAGTACTTC.

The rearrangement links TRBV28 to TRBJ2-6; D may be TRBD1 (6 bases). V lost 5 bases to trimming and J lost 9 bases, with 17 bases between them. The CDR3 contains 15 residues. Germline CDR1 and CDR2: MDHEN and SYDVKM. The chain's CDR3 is CASSLRQAISNVLTF. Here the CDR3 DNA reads TGTGCCAGCAGTCTTCGACAGGCCATTAGCAACGTCCTGACTTTC.

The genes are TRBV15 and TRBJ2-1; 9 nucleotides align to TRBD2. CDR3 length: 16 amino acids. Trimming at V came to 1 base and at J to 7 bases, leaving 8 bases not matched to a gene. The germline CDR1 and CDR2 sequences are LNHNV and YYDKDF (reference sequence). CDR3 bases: TGTGCCACCAGCAGAGCCCCCCTAGCGGGGACAAATGAGCAGTTCTTC. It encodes CATSRAPLAGTNEQFF.

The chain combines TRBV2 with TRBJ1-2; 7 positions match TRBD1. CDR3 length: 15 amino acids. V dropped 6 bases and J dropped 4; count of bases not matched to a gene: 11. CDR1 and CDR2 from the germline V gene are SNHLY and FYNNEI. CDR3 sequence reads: CASRSLTGASYGYTF. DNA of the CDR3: TGTGCCAGCAGGTCCCTTACAGGGGCTAGCTATGGCTACACCTTC.